This is a list of T cell receptor beta chains from one sample in a study of cytomegalovirus exposure and HLA in healthy donors. Here immunoSEQ multiplex PCR was the method, and the copy in TCRdb shows in-frame clones only, minus some. The data show 110,000 to 150,000 clones, approximately 82% seen once. Sequencing was carried out using PBMCs. The origin of the receptors is a woman in her fifties or sixties in good health and CMV-seropositive. The CDR3 runs from the conserved cysteine through the conserved F or W. A D gene is named only where the DNA matches it firmly. Clone size is given for some rows only: seen once, a few or many times, or a class if the clone is expanded.

j_call clone_size d_call v_call cdr3_nt cdr3_aa
TRBJ2-5 . . TRBV4-1 TGCGCCAGCAGTGAAAACCGCGGGACAGTACAAGAGACCCAGTACTTC CASSENRGTVQETQYF
TRBJ2-1 once TRBD2 TRBV7-3 TGTGCCACTTCAAGCGGGAGGGACAATGAGCAGTTCTTC CATSSGRDNEQFF
TRBJ2-5 . TRBD1 TRBV5-6 TGTGCCAGCAGCTCTTCCGACAGGGGGATTAGAGAGACCCAGTACTTC CASSSSDRGIRETQYF
TRBJ2-7 . TRBD2 TRBV7-3 TGTGCCAGCAGCTTAGAACGGGGGGAAACCTACGAGCAGTACTTC CASSLERGETYEQYF
TRBJ2-5 . . TRBV5-1 TGCGCCAGCAGCTTCTCCCGAGGGGGAGAGACCCAGTACTTC CASSFSRGGETQYF
TRBJ1-2 . . TRBV15 TGTGCCACCAGCAGACAGGGGAGCTATGGCTACACCTTC CATSRQGSYGYTF
TRBJ1-1 . . TRBV7-9 TGTGCCAGCAGCTTAGTCGGGAACACTGAAGCTTTCTTT CASSLVGNTEAFF
TRBJ2-7 . . TRBV27 TGTGCCAGCAGTTTAAACGGGATCCCTTACGAGCAGTACTTC CASSLNGIPYEQYF
TRBJ2-5 . TRBD2 TRBV11-3 TGTGCCAGCAGCCCCCAGACTAGCGCACCAGGGGAGACCCAGTACTTC CASSPQTSAPGETQYF
TRBJ2-3 once . TRBV12-5 TGTGCTAGTTCCAGCGCTCACACAGATACGCAGTATTTT CASSSAHTDTQYF
TRBJ2-7 . . TRBV2 TGTGCCAGCACTCGGGAAGGGGGTAGATACGAGCAGTACTTC CASTREGGRYEQYF
TRBJ1-3 . . TRBV18 TGTGCCAGCTCACCAAGGACAACGGCTAGGGACACCATATATTTT CASSPRTTARDTIYF
TRBJ1-4 few TRBD1 TRBV10-3 TGTGCCACATCTCGGACAGGTCGTAATGAAAAACTGTTTTTT CATSRTGRNEKLFF
TRBJ2-7 once TRBD2 TRBV4-3 TGCGCCAGCAGCCAAGGATCGGGACTAGGAGAGCAGTACTTC CASSQGSGLGEQYF
TRBJ2-7 . . TRBV6-5 TGTGCCAGCAGTTACGGGACAATGGGCTCCTACGAGCAGTACTTC CASSYGTMGSYEQYF
TRBJ2-1 . . TRBV7-6 TGTGCCAGCAGCCCGGGAGCGGAGACCCAAAATGAGCAGTTCTTC CASSPGAETQNEQFF
TRBJ2-7 . . TRBV28 TGTGCCAGCAGTTTAGCCTGGGGGGACTCCTACGAGCAGTACTTC CASSLAWGDSYEQYF
TRBJ2-2 few TRBD2 TRBV28 TGTGCCAGCAGTCGGACTAGCCCAGGCACCGGGGAGCTGTTTTTT CASSRTSPGTGELFF
TRBJ2-2 . . TRBV9 TGTGCCAGCAGCGTAGGGACAGCTAACACCGGGGAGCTGTTTTTT CASSVGTANTGELFF
TRBJ2-2 few . TRBV18 TGTGCCAGCTCACCACCCGCGGGATCCGGGGAGCTGTTTTTT CASSPPAGSGELFF
TRBJ2-1 . TRBD2 TRBV5-8 TGTGCCAGCAGTGAGAACCCTAGCGGGAGACCCTACAATGAGCAGTTCTTC CASSENPSGRPYNEQFF
TRBJ2-7 . . TRBV7-2 TGTGCCAGCAGCTTAGGTGGTAGCGGCTCCTACGAGCAGTACTTC CASSLGGSGSYEQYF
TRBJ2-1 once . TRBV29-1 TGCAGCGTGTATCTTGAGGGGGTATACAATGAGCAGTTCTTC CSVYLEGVYNEQFF
TRBJ2-7 . TRBD2 TRBV19 TGTGCCACCGGGGGGGGCGATGCCTACGAGCAGTACTTC CATGGGDAYEQYF
TRBJ2-5 . . TRBV7-8 TGTGCCAGCAGCGCGACGGAGGGGGAGACCCAGTACTTC CASSATEGETQYF
TRBJ2-3 . . TRBV30 TGTGCCTGGGCGGCAGGAGGTTTGGGCACAGATACGCAGTATTTT CAWAAGGLGTDTQYF
TRBJ2-7 . . TRBV5-1 TGCGCCAGCAGCTTTGAGAATTCCTACGAGCAGTACTTC CASSFENSYEQYF
TRBJ2-3 once TRBD2 TRBV6-5 TGTGCCAGCACTCCGCGGGAGGGCCCCGGAGATACGCAGTATTTT CASTPREGPGDTQYF
TRBJ2-2 . TRBD2 TRBV5-1 TGCGCCAGCAGCTCCGGGACTAGCGGCACCGGGGAGCTGTTTTTT CASSSGTSGTGELFF
TRBJ1-1 . TRBD1 TRBV6-1 TGTGCCAGCAGCGCGACAGGGAACGCTGAAGCTTTCTTT CASSATGNAEAFF
TRBJ2-7 . TRBD2 TRBV29-1 TGCAGCGTTGTATACCTAGCGGGAGGCTCCTACGAGCAGTACTTC CSVVYLAGGSYEQYF
TRBJ1-3 . . TRBV13 TGTGCCAGCAGCTTAGTCGCCAGGGCGGCAGGAAACACCATATATTTT CASSLVARAAGNTIYF
TRBJ1-2 . . TRBV5-6 TGTGCCAGCAGCTTGTCTGCAGGGCTGCATGGCTACACCTTC CASSLSAGLHGYTF
TRBJ1-4 . . TRBV7-9 TGTGCCAGCAGCTCCTCCCCCCGGGGGAATGAAAAACTGTTTTTT CASSSSPRGNEKLFF
TRBJ2-5 few . TRBV5-6 TGTGCCAGCAGCCTGGACGGACAGTCTATCTACCAAGAGACCCAGTACTTC CASSLDGQSIYQETQYF
TRBJ2-7 . TRBD2 TRBV7-3 TGTGCCAGCAGCCGATCTAGCGGGAGGGCCTACGAGCAGTACTTC CASSRSSGRAYEQYF